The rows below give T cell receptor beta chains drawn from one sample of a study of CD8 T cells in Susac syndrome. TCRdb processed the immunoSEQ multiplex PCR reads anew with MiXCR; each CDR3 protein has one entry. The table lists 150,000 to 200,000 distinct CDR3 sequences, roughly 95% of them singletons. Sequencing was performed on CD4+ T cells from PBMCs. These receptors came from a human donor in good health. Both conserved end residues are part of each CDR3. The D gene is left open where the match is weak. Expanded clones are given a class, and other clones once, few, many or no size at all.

cdr3_nt: TGTGCCAGCAGCCAAATTAGCCAGGGAACTGAAGCTTTCTTT; cdr3_aa: CASSQISQGTEAFF; v_call: TRBV16; clone_size: .; d_call: .; j_call: TRBJ1-1
cdr3_nt: TGTGCCAGCAGTCCGGACAGGACCTACGAGCAGTACTTC; cdr3_aa: CASSPDRTYEQYF; v_call: TRBV3-1; clone_size: .; d_call: TRBD1; j_call: TRBJ2-7
cdr3_nt: TGTGCCAGCTCACCAACTGGAGCCTACGAGCAGTACTTC; cdr3_aa: CASSPTGAYEQYF; v_call: TRBV18; clone_size: few; d_call: .; j_call: TRBJ2-7
cdr3_nt: TGTGCCAGCAGCTTAGGGCCGGAAGAGATCGTTAAAGTCTTC; cdr3_aa: CASSLGPEEIVKVF; v_call: TRBV7-2; clone_size: .; d_call: .; j_call: TRBJ2-1
cdr3_nt: TGCGCCAGCAGCTTAATGGGCAATCAGCCCCAGCATTTT; cdr3_aa: CASSLMGNQPQHF; v_call: TRBV5-1; clone_size: .; d_call: .; j_call: TRBJ1-5
cdr3_nt: TGCGCCAGCAGCTTGGAGGGTAGGCTCCAAGACGAAGCTTTCTTT; cdr3_aa: CASSLEGRLQDEAFF; v_call: TRBV5-1; clone_size: .; d_call: .; j_call: TRBJ1-1
cdr3_nt: TGCAGTGCTAGAGATAACGGAATACTGTTTTTT; cdr3_aa: CSARDNGILFF; v_call: TRBV20-1; clone_size: .; d_call: .; j_call: TRBJ1-4
cdr3_nt: TGTGCCAGCAGCTCGCCGGGGGGTAGTGGAAACACCATATATTTT; cdr3_aa: CASSSPGGSGNTIYF; v_call: TRBV9; clone_size: .; d_call: .; j_call: TRBJ1-3
cdr3_nt: TGCAGTGCTAGTGGGGATCAAATAAGAGTAGAGACCCAGTACTTC; cdr3_aa: CSASGDQIRVETQYF; v_call: TRBV20-1; clone_size: .; d_call: .; j_call: TRBJ2-5
cdr3_nt: TGTGCCAGCAGCCGACAGGGGGGTAGCAATCAGCCCCAGCATTTT; cdr3_aa: CASSRQGGSNQPQHF; v_call: TRBV12-3/TRBV12-4; clone_size: .; d_call: TRBD1; j_call: TRBJ1-5
cdr3_nt: TGTGCCAGCAGTTGGGACCGCCTCGGGACCCAGTACTTC; cdr3_aa: CASSWDRLGTQYF; v_call: TRBV6-6; clone_size: .; d_call: .; j_call: TRBJ2-5
cdr3_nt: TGTGCCAGCAGCTTAGCTTCTTATGCAGATGAAGCTTTCTTT; cdr3_aa: CASSLASYADEAFF; v_call: TRBV7-2; clone_size: .; d_call: .; j_call: TRBJ1-1
cdr3_nt: TGTGCCAGCAAGGGGGCCGATCGGAACACTGAAGCTTTCTTT; cdr3_aa: CASKGADRNTEAFF; v_call: TRBV2; clone_size: .; d_call: TRBD1; j_call: TRBJ1-1
cdr3_nt: TGTGCCAGCAGCTTAACGGACACAATAAAGCAGTATTTT; cdr3_aa: CASSLTDTIKQYF; v_call: TRBV7-9; clone_size: .; d_call: .; j_call: TRBJ2-3
cdr3_nt: TGTGCCAGCAGTGAATTGGCTAGCACAGATACGCAGTATTTT; cdr3_aa: CASSELASTDTQYF; v_call: TRBV2; clone_size: once; d_call: .; j_call: TRBJ2-3
cdr3_nt: TGTGCCAGCAGCTTGGGAGGGGGGTACTCCTACGAGCAGTACTTC; cdr3_aa: CASSLGGGYSYEQYF; v_call: TRBV5-8; clone_size: .; d_call: .; j_call: TRBJ2-7
cdr3_nt: TGTGCCAGCAGTCGGGAGGGGGCCGCGGAAGCTTTCTTT; cdr3_aa: CASSREGAAEAFF; v_call: TRBV2; clone_size: .; d_call: TRBD1; j_call: TRBJ1-1
cdr3_nt: TGTGCCAGCAGCTCCGGGCTCGGCGGTTCACCCCTCCACTTT; cdr3_aa: CASSSGLGGSPLHF; v_call: TRBV7-3; clone_size: .; d_call: .; j_call: TRBJ1-6
cdr3_nt: TGTGCCAGTAGTATAGAAGGCAGATCCGCCGGGGAGCTGTTTTTT; cdr3_aa: CASSIEGRSAGELFF; v_call: TRBV19; clone_size: .; d_call: .; j_call: TRBJ2-2
cdr3_nt: TGCAGCGTTGATGGTAGTTTGCCTACGAGGCAGTACTTC; cdr3_aa: CSVDGSLPTRQYF; v_call: TRBV29-1; clone_size: .; d_call: .; j_call: TRBJ2-7
cdr3_nt: TGCAGCGTTGAAGAGGGGACAGCCCGCTACACCTTC; cdr3_aa: CSVEEGTARYTF; v_call: TRBV29-1; clone_size: .; d_call: TRBD1; j_call: TRBJ1-2
cdr3_nt: TGCGCCAGCAGTCAATCCCCTACGCGGGACAGGGCGTGGAGCAATCAGCCCCAGCATTTT; cdr3_aa: CASSQSPTRDRAWSNQPQHF; v_call: TRBV23-1; clone_size: .; d_call: TRBD1; j_call: TRBJ1-5
cdr3_nt: TGCGCCAGCAGGGAGGACAGGGGAACCTCTGGGGCCAACGTCCTGACTTTC; cdr3_aa: CASREDRGTSGANVLTF; v_call: TRBV5-1; clone_size: .; d_call: TRBD1; j_call: TRBJ2-6
cdr3_nt: TGCAGTGCTAGAGATCCGCGAGGAAACAATGAGCAGTTCTTC; cdr3_aa: CSARDPRGNNEQFF; v_call: TRBV20-1; clone_size: once; d_call: .; j_call: TRBJ2-1
cdr3_nt: TGTGCCAGCAGCCAAGCGGAGGGGCTCGTTGAAGCTTTCTTT; cdr3_aa: CASSQAEGLVEAFF; v_call: TRBV3-1; clone_size: .; d_call: .; j_call: TRBJ1-1
cdr3_nt: TGTGCCAGCAGCTTGGCCCCAGGGAACTATGGCTACACCTTC; cdr3_aa: CASSLAPGNYGYTF; v_call: TRBV7-2; clone_size: .; d_call: .; j_call: TRBJ1-2
cdr3_nt: TGCGCCAGCACCCTCACAGGGGGCGGGCCCGTTAACTATGGCTACACCTTC; cdr3_aa: CASTLTGGGPVNYGYTF; v_call: TRBV23-1; clone_size: .; d_call: TRBD1; j_call: TRBJ1-2
cdr3_nt: TGTGCCAGTAGTATGAAGGCAGGGGCACTTTGGAATGAAAAACTGTTTTTT; cdr3_aa: CASSMKAGALWNEKLFF; v_call: TRBV19; clone_size: .; d_call: .; j_call: TRBJ1-4
cdr3_nt: TGTGCCAGTAGTATGAGCGGGGACTCCTACAATGAGCAGTTCTTC; cdr3_aa: CASSMSGDSYNEQFF; v_call: TRBV19; clone_size: .; d_call: TRBD2; j_call: TRBJ2-1
cdr3_nt: TGTGCCAGCAGCCGGGCCCGCCGGGATACGCAGTATTTT; cdr3_aa: CASSRARRDTQYF; v_call: TRBV14; clone_size: .; d_call: .; j_call: TRBJ2-3
cdr3_nt: TGTGCCAGCAGTTACATAACAGGGATTGGGGGCACAGATACGCAGTATTTT; cdr3_aa: CASSYITGIGGTDTQYF; v_call: TRBV6-5; clone_size: .; d_call: .; j_call: TRBJ2-3
cdr3_nt: TGTGCCATCAGTGCTAATAAGGGTGGAAATGGCTACACCTTC; cdr3_aa: CAISANKGGNGYTF; v_call: TRBV10-3; clone_size: .; d_call: .; j_call: TRBJ1-2
cdr3_nt: TGTGCCAGCAGCGGCTTCTCCTACGAGCAGTACTTC; cdr3_aa: CASSGFSYEQYF; v_call: TRBV3-1; clone_size: .; d_call: .; j_call: TRBJ2-7
cdr3_nt: TGCAGTGCTAGAGATCTGCGGGGAGCCTACGAGCAGTACTTC; cdr3_aa: CSARDLRGAYEQYF; v_call: TRBV20-1; clone_size: .; d_call: .; j_call: TRBJ2-7
cdr3_nt: TGTGCCAGCAGTGAAAACAGGGGCTATGGCTACACCTTC; cdr3_aa: CASSENRGYGYTF; v_call: TRBV6-1; clone_size: .; d_call: TRBD1; j_call: TRBJ1-2
cdr3_nt: TGTGCCAGCAGCTTGGCCGTCGGGCCCGCAGATACGCAGTATTTT; cdr3_aa: CASSLAVGPADTQYF; v_call: TRBV7-2; clone_size: .; d_call: .; j_call: TRBJ2-3
cdr3_nt: TGTGCCAGCAGTGAAGCAGGTTTAAATGCGGAGACCCAGTACTTC; cdr3_aa: CASSEAGLNAETQYF; v_call: TRBV2; clone_size: once; d_call: .; j_call: TRBJ2-5
cdr3_nt: TGTGCCAGCAGCCCCTCTAGCGGGGGGAGGAATGAGCAGTTCTTC; cdr3_aa: CASSPSSGGRNEQFF; v_call: TRBV7-3; clone_size: .; d_call: TRBD2; j_call: TRBJ2-1
cdr3_nt: TGCGCCAGCAGCCTAGACGACAGGGGGGACTATGGCTACACCTTC; cdr3_aa: CASSLDDRGDYGYTF; v_call: TRBV4-1; clone_size: .; d_call: TRBD1; j_call: TRBJ1-2
cdr3_nt: TGTGCCAGCAGCCTGGGGGCCCAGGGCCTCTTAGGGCCCCAGCATTTT; cdr3_aa: CASSLGAQGLLGPQHF; v_call: TRBV7-9; clone_size: .; d_call: .; j_call: TRBJ1-5
cdr3_nt: TGCAGTGCTAGAGATAGGCCTGGAGGAAGTGGCTACACCTTC; cdr3_aa: CSARDRPGGSGYTF; v_call: TRBV20-1; clone_size: .; d_call: .; j_call: TRBJ1-2
cdr3_nt: TGTGCCAGCAGTATACAGGGTAATGGCTATGGCTACACCTTC; cdr3_aa: CASSIQGNGYGYTF; v_call: TRBV12-3/TRBV12-4; clone_size: .; d_call: .; j_call: TRBJ1-2
cdr3_nt: TGTGCCAGCAGCGCACAGTCTAGCTATGGCTACACCTTC; cdr3_aa: CASSAQSSYGYTF; v_call: TRBV28; clone_size: .; d_call: .; j_call: TRBJ1-2
cdr3_nt: TGTGCCAGCAGTGCCATAGCAGTTTGGAGAACTGAAGCTTTCTTT; cdr3_aa: CASSAIAVWRTEAFF; v_call: TRBV27; clone_size: .; d_call: .; j_call: TRBJ1-1
cdr3_nt: TGTGCCAGCAGCCAAGATATAGGCGGGGGCTACAATGAGCAGTTCTTC; cdr3_aa: CASSQDIGGGYNEQFF; v_call: TRBV4-2; clone_size: .; d_call: TRBD2; j_call: TRBJ2-1
cdr3_nt: TGCGCCAGCAGCTCCGGAGGGGGACAGGTGACCGGGGAGCTGTTTTTT; cdr3_aa: CASSSGGGQVTGELFF; v_call: TRBV5-1; clone_size: .; d_call: TRBD1; j_call: TRBJ2-2
cdr3_nt: TGCAGCGTTCTTCAGACGGGGGAAGAGACCCAGTACTTC; cdr3_aa: CSVLQTGEETQYF; v_call: TRBV29-1; clone_size: .; d_call: .; j_call: TRBJ2-5
cdr3_nt: TGTGCTAGTGGTTACCGGGACAGGGGTACTGAAGCTTTCTTT; cdr3_aa: CASGYRDRGTEAFF; v_call: TRBV12-5; clone_size: .; d_call: TRBD1; j_call: TRBJ1-1
cdr3_nt: TGCGCCAGCAGCCCTGGACTAGCGGGGGGCGTCGAGCAGTACTTC; cdr3_aa: CASSPGLAGGVEQYF; v_call: TRBV5-1; clone_size: .; d_call: TRBD2; j_call: TRBJ2-7
cdr3_nt: TGCAGTGCCCGACGCGGGACAAATAGCAATCAGCCCCAGCATTTT; cdr3_aa: CSARRGTNSNQPQHF; v_call: TRBV20-1; clone_size: .; d_call: .; j_call: TRBJ1-5
cdr3_nt: TGCAGCGTTGCCCTTATGGAACAGGACCAGCATTTT; cdr3_aa: CSVALMEQDQHF; v_call: TRBV29-1; clone_size: .; d_call: .; j_call: TRBJ1-5